These 25 T cell receptor beta chains were sequenced from one sample in a study of blood T cell repertoires in COVID-19. Assay used: immunoSEQ multiplex PCR; TCRdb lists only in-frame clones, some missing. The table records about 200,000 clones, approximately 85% of them present only once. The specimen was peripheral blood. The receptors come from a woman of 80 years or more with acute or convalescent COVID-19.

The rearrangement links TRBV9 to TRBJ1-3; a weak D match, TRBD1 (5 bases). The CDR3 loop spans 19 amino acids. CDR1 and CDR2 from the germline V gene are SGDLS and YYNGEE. Between the trimmed V and J ends, which lost 3 bases and 0 bases, there was a span of 22 bases. This chain's CDR3 is CASSASRGVSHDSGNTIYF. In nucleotides, the CDR3 is TGTGCCAGCAGCGCATCGCGGGGGGTTTCCCACGACTCTGGAAACACCATATATTTT.

The chain uses TRBV12-3 or TRBV12-4 and TRBJ1-2, with a tentative D call TRBD1 (6 bases). The CDR3 sequence is 13 residues long. Between the trimmed V and J ends, which lost 5 bases and 6 bases, there was a span of 13 bases. The CDR3 spells CASSRDTYDGYTF. CDR3 coding DNA: TGTGCCAGCAGTCGGGACACATACGATGGCTACACCTTC.

This chain links TRBV10-1 with TRBJ2-3; the match to TRBD1 covers 8 bases. Losses at the gene ends were 5 bases for V and 4 bases for J; bases not matched to a gene: 5. The CDR3 spans 14 residues. Germline V gene sequence: CDR1 WNHNN, CDR2 SYGVQD (reference sequence). The DNA of the CDR3 is TGCGCCAGCAGTTCGGACAGGGCATCAGATACGCAGTATTTT. This translates into CASSSDRASDTQYF.

The chain carries TRBV29-1 and TRBJ2-5, with TRBD1 matching 10 bases. The trim removed 2 bases at V and 5 bases at J, leaving 2 bases unmatched. There are 13 residues in the CDR3. The V gene's germline CDR1 is SQVTM and CDR2 ANQGSEA. Written as DNA, the CDR3 is TGCAGCGTTGAAAGGACAGGGGGGGAGACCCAGTACTTC. Its protein product is CSVERTGGETQYF.

The rearrangement uses TRBV5-1 and TRBJ1-6, with 7 positions matching TRBD1. In germline, CDR1 is SGHRS, CDR2 YFSETQ. V lost 3 bases and J lost 7; bases outside the gene matches: 4. CDR3 size: 14 residues. CDR3 sequence reads: CASSSGQPNSPLHF. The CDR3 nucleotides are TGCGCCAGCAGCTCGGGACAGCCGAATTCACCCCTCCACTTT.

The gene calls are TRBV6-5 and TRBJ2-5; D is unresolved. V lost 6 bases, J lost 3 bases, and 14 bases lay in between. The CDR3 has 14 residues. In germline, CDR1 is MNHEY, CDR2 SVGAGI. CDR3 amino acids: CASSPPGVEETQYF. The CDR3 DNA follows: TGTGCCAGCAGCCCCCCAGGTGTGGAAGAGACCCAGTACTTC.

The chain combines TRBV19 with TRBJ1-2; 9 bases line up with TRBD1. The CDR3 totals 17 residues. Germline assignment: CDR1 LNHDA and CDR2 SQIVND (reference sequence). Trimming cost V 3 bases and J 2 bases; bases outside gene matches: 10. The CDR3 region is CASSIGTGNSPNYGYTF. The DNA of the CDR3 is TGTGCCAGTAGTATTGGGACAGGGAATTCACCCAACTATGGCTACACCTTC. The full variable domain, its missing parts supplied by reference TRBV19 and TRBJ1-2, is DGGITQSPKYLFRKEGQNVTLSCEQNLNHDAMYWYRQDPGQGLRLIYYSQIVNDFQKGDIAEGYSVSREKKESFPLTVTSAQKNPTAFYLCASSIGTGNSPNYGYTFGSGTRLTVV.

The chain couples TRBV19 to TRBJ1-5, with D perhaps matching TRBD1 (5 bases). The germline gives CDR1 LNHDA, CDR2 SQIVND (reference sequence). V lost 3 bases and J 2 bases, leaving 14 bases between the germline ends. The CDR3 is 16 amino acids. This CDR3 is CASSMIRGTGNQPQHF. In DNA form, the CDR3 reads TGTGCCAGTAGTATGATAAGGGGTACGGGCAATCAGCCCCAGCATTTT.

J is TRBJ1-6 and V is TRBV3-1 (or the pseudogene TRBV3-2); 7 bases line up with TRBD1. Germline lookup yields CDR1 LGHDT and CDR2 YNNKEL (reference sequence). V was clipped by 2 bases and J by 10 bases; unmatched bases: 8. The CDR3 is 15 residues long. In DNA, the CDR3 is TGTGCCAGCAGCCAACCAGGGGGGTCTGGATCACCCCTCCACTTT. Amino acid sequence: CASSQPGGSGSPLHF.

The chain couples TRBV19 to TRBJ2-1; D not resolved. This CDR3 is 15 amino acids long. Germline CDR1 is LNHDA and CDR2 is SQIVND (reference sequence). Trimming removed 6 bases at V and 1 base at J, with 13 bases between. This CDR3 reads CASRWAPTSYNEQFF. The CDR3 region has the DNA TGTGCCAGTAGATGGGCCCCTACATCCTACAATGAGCAGTTCTTC.

This chain joins TRBV28 and TRBJ2-5; D is uncertain. This CDR3 contains 12 residues. Germline V gene sequence: CDR1 MDHEN, CDR2 SYDVKM. V shed 7 bases and J shed 1 base, with 7 bases lying between them. The DNA of the CDR3 is TGTGCCAGCAATCTCCGCCAAGAGACCCAGTACTTC. Translation: CASNLRQETQYF. Looking up the rest from reference TRBV28 and TRBJ2-5 gives the full variable domain: DVKVTQSSRYLVKRTGEKVFLECVQDMDHENMFWYRQDPGLGLRLIYFSYDVKMKEKGDIPEGYSVSREKKERFSLILESASTNQTSMYLCASNLRQETQYFGPGTRLLVL.

The J gene is TRBJ2-5, the V gene TRBV7-2, with 15 bases fitting TRBD2. Looked up from germline, CDR1 is SGHTA and CDR2 is FQGNSA. V was clipped by 4 bases and J by 2 bases; unmatched bases: 2. The CDR3 consists of 16 residues. The CDR3 DNA follows: TGTGCCAGCAGCTGGGGACTAGCGGGAGGACAAGAGACCCAGTACTTC. Translating gives CASSWGLAGGQETQYF.

This chain connects TRBV6-2 or TRBV6-3 to TRBJ1-2; 7 bases match TRBD1. V lost 2 bases to trimming and J lost 4 bases; unmatched junction nucleotides: 1. Germline CDR1 reads MNHEY; CDR2 reads SVGEGT. This CDR3 comprises 13 residues. The CDR3 region has the DNA TGTGCCAGCAGTTACGGGACAGTCTATGGCTACACCTTC. Translation gives CASSYGTVYGYTF.

J is TRBJ2-1 and V is TRBV24-1; 8 nucleotides agree with TRBD1. The trim removed 4 bases at V and 2 bases at J, leaving 9 bases unmatched. Germline V gene sequence: CDR1 KGHDR, CDR2 SFDVKD. The CDR3 has 17 residues. The CDR3 is CATSDPGSGGPYNEQFF. The CDR3 bases are TGTGCCACCAGTGACCCAGGCTCAGGGGGCCCCTACAATGAGCAGTTCTTC.

The V call is TRBV7-6, the J call TRBJ1-5, with TRBD1 identical over 8 bases. Trimming took 4 bases from V and 7 from J; bases not matched to a gene: 9. There are 15 residues in the CDR3. Per germline, CDR1 SGHVS and CDR2 FNYEAQ. CDR3 bases: TGTGCCAGCAGCTCGTTGGGACAGGATGGCCAGCCCCAGCATTTT. Its protein is CASSSLGQDGQPQHF. Full variable domain (rest looked up from reference TRBV7-6 and TRBJ1-5): GAGVSQSPRYKVTKRGQDVALRCDPISGHVSLYWYRQALGQGPEFLTYFNYEAQQDKSGLPNDRFSAERPEGSISTLTIQRTEQRDSAMYRCASSSLGQDGQPQHFGDGTRLSIL.

The V call is TRBV27, the J call TRBJ2-7; D might be TRBD1 (5 bases). CDR3 length: 15 residues. V lost 2 bases, J lost 4 bases, and 15 bases lay in between. Germline V CDR1 and CDR2: MNHEY, SMNVEV (reference sequence). CDR3 sequence: CASSLSQGYGYEQYF. DNA for the CDR3: TGTGCCAGCAGTTTAAGCCAGGGCTACGGATACGAGCAGTACTTC.

This sequence joins TRBV2 and TRBJ1-3; D call uncertain. V was cut by 4 bases and J by 4 bases, with 8 bases left in between. The CDR3 totals 13 residues. The germline CDR1 and CDR2 sequences are SNHLY and FYNNEI. Written as DNA, the CDR3 is TGTGCCAGCAGTGTTGGCACGGGAAACACCATATATTTT. Protein: CASSVGTGNTIYF. Full variable domain (remainder filled in from reference TRBV2 and TRBJ1-3): EPEVTQTPSHQVTQMGQEVILRCVPISNHLYFYWYRQILGQKVEFLVSFYNNEISEKSEIFDDQFSVERPDGSNFTLKIRSTKLEDSAMYFCASSVGTGNTIYFGEGSWLTVV.

This clone has just one count. This sequence joins TRBV5-8 and TRBJ1-5; weak D call: TRBD1 (6 bases). V dropped 4 bases and J dropped 6 bases, with 17 bases sitting between them. Germline V gene lookup returns CDR1 SGHTS and CDR2 YDEGEE. CDR3 size: 15 residues. Written as DNA, the CDR3 is TGTGCCAGCAGCCACAGAACAGGGTCCGGTCAGCCCCAGCATTTT. Its translation: CASSHRTGSGQPQHF.

The rearrangement joins TRBV7-2 to TRBJ2-2; weak D call: TRBD1 (6 bases). This CDR3 region has 16 residues. V was shortened by 5 bases and J by 4 bases, with 17 bases between the two germline ends. Germline loops: CDR1 SGHTA, CDR2 FQGNSA. The CDR3 nucleotides read TGTGCCAGCAGCCCATTCAGGGGTGGTAGCACCGGGGAGCTGTTTTTT. It translates to CASSPFRGGSTGELFF.

The chain recombines TRBV30 with TRBJ1-1; 7 bases map to TRBD1. The V segment lost 4 bases and the J segment 6 bases; nucleotides outside the gene matches: 20. Per the germline V gene, CDR1 is GTSNPN and CDR2 is SVGIG (reference sequence). This CDR3 has 17 residues. CDR3 sequence (DNA): TGTGCCTGGAACCCCGGGACAGCCTCCTGGGCAAGCGCTGAAGCTTTCTTT. It yields the protein CAWNPGTASWASAEAFF. The whole variable domain, remainder taken from reference TRBV30 and TRBJ1-1, is SQTIHQWPATLVQPVGSPLSLECTVEGTSNPNLYWYRQAAGRGLQLLFYSVGIGQISSEVPQNLSASRPQDRQFILSSKKLLLSDSGFYLCAWNPGTASWASAEAFFGQGTRLTVV.

The V gene is TRBV2, the J gene TRBJ2-7; a possible D gene is TRBD2 (6 bases). The germline V and J ends were trimmed by 3 bases and 5 bases, with 17 bases remaining between them. CDR1 and CDR2 from the germline V gene are SNHLY and FYNNEI. CDR3 length equals 15 residues. CDR3 in amino acids: CASSDVGGSFDEQYF. The CDR3 coding sequence is TGTGCCAGCAGTGATGTCGGAGGGTCCTTCGACGAGCAGTACTTC.

The chain couples TRBV2 to TRBJ2-3; 7 nucleotides align to TRBD1. Germline V CDR1 and CDR2: SNHLY, FYNNEI. V was clipped by 4 bases and J by 0 bases; unmatched bases: 7. The CDR3 has 16 residues. CDR3 sequence: CASSVLDRFSTDTQYF. CDR3 bases: TGTGCCAGCAGTGTCCTGGACAGGTTTAGCACAGATACGCAGTATTTT.

The chain joins TRBV7-2 to TRBJ1-5; D gene unclear. The V end lost 5 bases, the J end lost 6 bases, and 14 bases lay between the germline ends. The CDR3 runs 14 residues. Germline V lookup: CDR1 SGHTA, CDR2 FQGNSA. The CDR3 spells CASSNPRVGQPQHF. The CDR3 DNA reads TGTGCCAGCAGCAACCCGAGGGTAGGTCAGCCCCAGCATTTT.

CDR3 sequence (DNA): TGCAGCGTTGCGCCCAGGGGCACAGATACGCAGTATTTT. Residues: CSVAPRGTDTQYF. The chain has TRBV29-1 and TRBJ2-3; D may be TRBD1 (5 bases). The CDR3 runs to 13 residues. V lost 4 bases to trimming and J lost 1 base, with 9 bases between them. CDR1 and CDR2 from the germline V gene are SQVTM and ANQGSEA.

This clone came up once. This chain links TRBV28 with TRBJ1-6; 8 bases line up with TRBD1. With 8 bases clipped from V and 7 bases from J, the junction kept 22 bases outside the gene matches. The CDR3 loop spans 19 amino acids. Germline CDR1 is MDHEN and CDR2 is SYDVKM. CDR3 amino acids: CASYGPTISGTGHNSPLHF. CDR3 sequence (DNA): TGTGCCAGCTATGGGCCTACCATATCCGGGACAGGTCACAATTCACCCCTCCACTTT.